This T cell receptor beta chain was identified in a study of T cell responses to AZD1222 COVID-19 vaccine. Study summary: Pooling of second doses given at about 4 or about 12 weeks was done. Findings and limits, study-wide: Reports say nearly half of spike-specific TCRs go after unmutated variant regions. Baseline seropositivity characterized only a handful of AZD1222 recipients. The repertoires were collected only after the peak T cell response.

The V and J ends lost 4 bases and 0 bases respectively, with 13 bases between them. CDR3 length: 16 amino acids. Germline V gene sequence: CDR1 SEHNR, CDR2 FQNEAQ (reference sequence). Comments on this clone: The antigen is not known.

The table came from immunoSEQ multiplex PCR; TCRdb's copy has only in-frame clones and leaves some out. The data show 110,000 to 150,000 clones, with about 93% seen just once and about 8.6% held by the top ten. The source of this sequence is an adult in good health. The material was peripheral blood, obtained on day 0 of AZD1222 vaccination. The V and J genes are TRBV7-9 and TRBJ2-1; the D gene is possibly TRBD1 (6 bases). Here the CDR3 reads CASSSNREGSYNEQFF. CDR3 coding DNA: TGTGCCAGCAGCTCCAACAGGGAAGGCTCCTACAATGAGCAGTTCTTC.